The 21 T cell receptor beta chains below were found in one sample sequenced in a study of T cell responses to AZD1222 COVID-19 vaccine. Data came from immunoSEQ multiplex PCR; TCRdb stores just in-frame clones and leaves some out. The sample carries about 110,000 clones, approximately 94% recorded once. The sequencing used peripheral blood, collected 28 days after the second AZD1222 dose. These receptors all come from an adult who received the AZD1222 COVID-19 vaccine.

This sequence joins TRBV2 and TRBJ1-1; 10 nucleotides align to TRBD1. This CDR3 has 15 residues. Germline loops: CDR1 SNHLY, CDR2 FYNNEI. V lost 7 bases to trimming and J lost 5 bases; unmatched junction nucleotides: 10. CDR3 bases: TGTGCCAGCAAAAGGGGACAGGGGATGTTAACTGAAGCTTTCTTT. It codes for CASKRGQGMLTEAFF.

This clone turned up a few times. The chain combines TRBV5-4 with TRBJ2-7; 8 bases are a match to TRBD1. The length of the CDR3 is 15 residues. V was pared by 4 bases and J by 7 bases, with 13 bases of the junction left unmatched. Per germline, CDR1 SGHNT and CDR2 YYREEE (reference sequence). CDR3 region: CASSQDRVAVREQYF. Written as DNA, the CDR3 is TGTGCCAGCAGCCAGGACAGGGTTGCTGTACGGGAGCAGTACTTC. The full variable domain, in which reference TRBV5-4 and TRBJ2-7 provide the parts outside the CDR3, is ETGVTQSPTHLIKTRGQQVTLRCSSQSGHNTVSWYQQALGQGPQFIFQYYREEENGRGNFPPRFSGLQFPNYSSELNVNALELDDSALYLCASSQDRVAVREQYFGPGTRLTVT.

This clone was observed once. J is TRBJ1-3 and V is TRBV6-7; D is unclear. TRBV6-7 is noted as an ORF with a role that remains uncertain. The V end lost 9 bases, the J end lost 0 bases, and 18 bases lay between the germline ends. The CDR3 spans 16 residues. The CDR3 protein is CARGSKPIPSGNTIYF. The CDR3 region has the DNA TGTGCCAGGGGGTCCAAACCCATACCCTCTGGAAACACCATATATTTT.

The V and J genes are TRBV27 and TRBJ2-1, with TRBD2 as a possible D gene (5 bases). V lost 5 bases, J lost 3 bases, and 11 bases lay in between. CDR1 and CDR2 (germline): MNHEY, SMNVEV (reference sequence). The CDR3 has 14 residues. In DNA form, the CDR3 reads TGTGCCAGCAGTGAGAGGGCTCTCTACAATGAGCAGTTCTTC. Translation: CASSERALYNEQFF.

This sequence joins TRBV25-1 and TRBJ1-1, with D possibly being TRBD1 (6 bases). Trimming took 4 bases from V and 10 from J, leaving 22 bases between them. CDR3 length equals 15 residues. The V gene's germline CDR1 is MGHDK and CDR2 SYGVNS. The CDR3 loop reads CASSARGRNLLGAFF. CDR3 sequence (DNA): TGTGCCAGCAGTGCTCGGGGGCGCAATCTTTTAGGAGCTTTCTTT.

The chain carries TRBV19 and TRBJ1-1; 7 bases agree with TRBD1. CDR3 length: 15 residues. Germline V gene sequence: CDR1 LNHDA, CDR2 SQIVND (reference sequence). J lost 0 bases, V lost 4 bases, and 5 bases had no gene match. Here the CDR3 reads CASSSPTGMNTEAFF. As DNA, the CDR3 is TGTGCCAGTAGTAGCCCGACAGGGATGAACACTGAAGCTTTCTTT.

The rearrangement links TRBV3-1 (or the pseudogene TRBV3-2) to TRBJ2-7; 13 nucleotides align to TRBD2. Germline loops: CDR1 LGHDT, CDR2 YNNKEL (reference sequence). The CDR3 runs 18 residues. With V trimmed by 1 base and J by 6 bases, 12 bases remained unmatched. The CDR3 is CASSQVSRTSGSFGEQYF. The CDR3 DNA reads TGTGCCAGCAGCCAAGTTTCACGGACTAGCGGGAGTTTCGGCGAGCAGTACTTC.

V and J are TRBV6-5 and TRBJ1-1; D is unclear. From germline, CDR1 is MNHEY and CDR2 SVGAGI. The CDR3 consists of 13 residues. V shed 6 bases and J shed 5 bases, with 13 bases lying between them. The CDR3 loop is CASRLAGRTEAFF. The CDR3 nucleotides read TGTGCCAGCAGGCTGGCAGGAAGGACTGAAGCTTTCTTT.

The CDR3 region has the DNA TGTGCCATCACTACGTCCTATGGCTACACCTTC. Its translation is CAITTSYGYTF. The chain carries TRBV10-3 and TRBJ1-2; the D is unclear. Trimming stripped 7 bases from V and 4 bases from J, with 7 bases between. The CDR3 contains 11 residues. Per the germline V gene, CDR1 is ENHRY and CDR2 is SYGVKD.

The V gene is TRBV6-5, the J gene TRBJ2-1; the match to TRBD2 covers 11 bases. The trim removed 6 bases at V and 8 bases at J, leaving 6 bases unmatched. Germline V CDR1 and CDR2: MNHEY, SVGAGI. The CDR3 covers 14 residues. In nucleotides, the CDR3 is TGTGCCAGCAGGCCTAGCGGGGGGCGCTATGAGCAGTTCTTC. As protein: CASRPSGGRYEQFF.

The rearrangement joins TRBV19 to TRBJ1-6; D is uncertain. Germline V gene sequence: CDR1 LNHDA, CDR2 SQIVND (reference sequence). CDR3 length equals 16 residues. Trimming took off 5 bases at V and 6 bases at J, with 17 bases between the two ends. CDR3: CASSLGPGERNSPLHF. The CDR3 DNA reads TGTGCCAGTAGTCTAGGACCGGGTGAACGTAATTCACCCCTCCACTTT. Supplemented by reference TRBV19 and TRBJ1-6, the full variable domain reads DGGITQSPKYLFRKEGQNVTLSCEQNLNHDAMYWYRQDPGQGLRLIYYSQIVNDFQKGDIAEGYSVSREKKESFPLTVTSAQKNPTAFYLCASSLGPGERNSPLHFGNGTRLTVT.

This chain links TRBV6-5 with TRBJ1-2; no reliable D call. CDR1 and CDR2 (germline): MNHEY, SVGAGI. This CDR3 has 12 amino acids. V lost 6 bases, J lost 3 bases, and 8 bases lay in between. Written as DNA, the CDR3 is TGTGCCAGCAGAGGGAGTTACTATGGCTACACCTTC. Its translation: CASRGSYYGYTF.

The CDR3 DNA follows: TGTGCCAGCAGCCAGACGAGAGAGACAGGGAGATTTATGGCTTTCTTT. Translating gives CASSQTRETGRFMAFF. The J gene is TRBJ1-1, the V gene TRBV3-1 (or the pseudogene TRBV3-2), with 7 bases identical to TRBD1. Per germline, CDR1 LGHDT and CDR2 YNNKEL (reference sequence). J was trimmed by 11 bases and V by 3 bases; bases with no gene match: 18. The CDR3 totals 16 residues.

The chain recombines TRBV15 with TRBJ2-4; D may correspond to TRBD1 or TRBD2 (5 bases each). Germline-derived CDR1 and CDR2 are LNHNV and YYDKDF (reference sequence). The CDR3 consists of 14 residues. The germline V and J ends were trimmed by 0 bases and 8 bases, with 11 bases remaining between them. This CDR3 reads CATSRDRGRDIQYF. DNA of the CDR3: TGTGCCACCAGCAGAGATCGGGGCAGGGACATTCAGTACTTC.

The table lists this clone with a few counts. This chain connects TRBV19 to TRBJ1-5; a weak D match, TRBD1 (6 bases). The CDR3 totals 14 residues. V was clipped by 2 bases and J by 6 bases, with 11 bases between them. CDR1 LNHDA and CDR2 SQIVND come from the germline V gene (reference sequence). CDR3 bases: TGTGCCAGTAGTATAACCAGGGGAGGTCAGCCCCAGCATTTT. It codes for CASSITRGGQPQHF.

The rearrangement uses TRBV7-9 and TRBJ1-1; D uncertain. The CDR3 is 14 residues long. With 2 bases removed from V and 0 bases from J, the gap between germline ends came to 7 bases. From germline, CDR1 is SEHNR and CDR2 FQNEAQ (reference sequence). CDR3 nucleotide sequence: TGTGCCAGCAGCTTATCCAGTATGAACACTGAAGCTTTCTTT. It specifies CASSLSSMNTEAFF.

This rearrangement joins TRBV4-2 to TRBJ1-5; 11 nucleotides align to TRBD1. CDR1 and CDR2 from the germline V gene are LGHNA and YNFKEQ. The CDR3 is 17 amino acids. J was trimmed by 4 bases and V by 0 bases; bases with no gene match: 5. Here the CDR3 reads CASSQDVGTGGNQPQHF. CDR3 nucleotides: TGTGCCAGCAGCCAAGACGTTGGGACAGGGGGGAATCAGCCCCAGCATTTT.

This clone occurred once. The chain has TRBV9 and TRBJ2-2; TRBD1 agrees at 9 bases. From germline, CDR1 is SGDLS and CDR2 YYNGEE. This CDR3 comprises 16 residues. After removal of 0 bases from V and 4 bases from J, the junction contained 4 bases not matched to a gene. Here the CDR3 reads CASSVETGGFTGELFF. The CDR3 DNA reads TGTGCCAGCAGCGTAGAAACAGGGGGCTTCACCGGGGAGCTGTTTTTT.

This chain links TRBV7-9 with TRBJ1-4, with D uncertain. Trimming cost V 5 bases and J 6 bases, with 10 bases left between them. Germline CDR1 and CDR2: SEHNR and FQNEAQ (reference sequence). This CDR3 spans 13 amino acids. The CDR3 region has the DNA TGTGCCAGCAGCGCCCTCCTGGATGAAAAACTGTTTTTT. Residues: CASSALLDEKLFF.

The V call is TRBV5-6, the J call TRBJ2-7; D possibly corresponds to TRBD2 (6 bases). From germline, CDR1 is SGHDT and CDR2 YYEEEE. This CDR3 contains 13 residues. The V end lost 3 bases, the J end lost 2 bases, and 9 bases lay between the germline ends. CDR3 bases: TGTGCCAGCAGCTCGACGGGAGCCTACGAGCAGTACTTC. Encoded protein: CASSSTGAYEQYF.

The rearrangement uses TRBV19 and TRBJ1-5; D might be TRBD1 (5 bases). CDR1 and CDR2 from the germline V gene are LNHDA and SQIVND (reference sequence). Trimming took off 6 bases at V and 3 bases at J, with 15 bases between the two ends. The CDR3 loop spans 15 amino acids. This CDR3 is CASSPHRDYNQPQHF. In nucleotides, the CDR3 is TGTGCCAGTAGCCCCCACCGGGACTACAATCAGCCCCAGCATTTT. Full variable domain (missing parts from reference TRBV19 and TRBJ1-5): DGGITQSPKYLFRKEGQNVTLSCEQNLNHDAMYWYRQDPGQGLRLIYYSQIVNDFQKGDIAEGYSVSREKKESFPLTVTSAQKNPTAFYLCASSPHRDYNQPQHFGDGTRLSIL.